One sample yielded the 15 T cell receptor beta chains listed below, sequenced in a study of shared clonotypes between healthy human individuals (dated by TCRdb to the early 2020s). The method was the immunoSEQ multiplex PCR assay. Imported from immuneACCESS, the table was reduced by TCRdb to in-frame sequences with V and J called. These copies leave out some clones; in studies compared against another copy, an unresolved V gene accounts for under half, and the cause of the remainder is not known. Recorded for this sample are about 1.5 million clones; 95% to 99% of them occurred a single time. 0.4% to 0.55% of the sample is in the top ten clones. Material: naive CD4+ T cells sorted from blood. The cell subset or site label, as the study defines it: CD45RA+ positively selected. The receptor source for this set is a man aged 25-45 years in good health.

This chain uses TRBV11-2 with TRBJ2-1, with 7 bases lining up with TRBD2. The CDR3 has 14 residues. The germline V gene has CDR1 SGHAT and CDR2 FQNNGV. Trimming took 5 bases from V and 4 from J; bases not matched to a gene: 5. CDR3: CASSSSGWYNEQFF. DNA of the CDR3: TGTGCCAGCAGCAGTAGCGGGTGGTACAATGAGCAGTTCTTC. Together with reference TRBV11-2 and TRBJ2-1, the CDR3 gives the full variable domain: EAGVAQSPRYKIIEKRQSVAFWCNPISGHATLYWYQQILGQGPKLLIQFQNNGVVDDSQLPKDRFSAERLKGVDSTLKIQPAKLEDSAVYLCASSSSGWYNEQFFGPGTRLTVL.

In this sample, this clone turned up once. The chain recombines TRBV30 with TRBJ2-7; 10 bases map to TRBD2. CDR1 is GTSNPN, CDR2 SVGIG, per germline (reference sequence). J was trimmed by 1 base and V by 3 bases; bases with no gene match: 6. CDR3 length: 15 amino acids. CDR3 loop: CAWSPLAGLSYEQYF. CDR3 DNA: TGTGCCTGGAGCCCACTAGCGGGGTTATCCTACGAGCAGTACTTC.

The chain combines TRBV28 with TRBJ2-7; 8 bases agree with TRBD1. There are 14 residues in the CDR3. Germline loops: CDR1 MDHEN, CDR2 SYDVKM. Trimming at V came to 1 base and at J to 4 bases, leaving 3 bases not matched to a gene. The CDR3 sequence: CASSLFQGAYEQYF. The CDR3 nucleotides are TGTGCCAGCAGTTTATTTCAGGGGGCGTACGAGCAGTACTTC.

This clone appeared once. V usage is TRBV19 and J usage is TRBJ2-2; 11 bases agree with TRBD2. The CDR3 totals 16 residues. The germline V gene has CDR1 LNHDA and CDR2 SQIVND (reference sequence). V shed 7 bases and J 0 bases; nucleotides not matched to a gene: 4. The CDR3 here is CASIGTSGANTGELFF. CDR3 nucleotides: TGTGCCAGTATTGGGACTAGCGGAGCGAACACCGGGGAGCTGTTTTTT.

This sequence joins TRBV11-3 and TRBJ2-2; tentatively, D is TRBD2 (6 bases). The V gene lost 4 bases and the J gene lost 6 bases, with 15 bases spanning the gap. Germline V lookup: CDR1 SGHNT, CDR2 YENEEA. The CDR3 runs 15 residues. CDR3 protein: CASSWTSGVAGELFF. Here the CDR3 DNA reads TGTGCCAGCAGCTGGACCTCGGGGGTTGCCGGGGAGCTGTTTTTT.

This clone came up once. The chain carries TRBV7-9 and TRBJ2-7; 7 nucleotides align to TRBD1. Trimming cost V 5 bases and J 2 bases; bases outside gene matches: 6. CDR3 length equals 14 residues. Germline CDR1 reads SEHNR; CDR2 reads FQNEAQ (reference sequence). The CDR3: CASSPRQGPYEQYF. DNA of the CDR3: TGTGCCAGCAGCCCTCGACAGGGACCCTACGAGCAGTACTTC.

The rearrangement uses TRBV5-4 and TRBJ2-7; 7 bases align to TRBD2. There are 15 residues in the CDR3. V shed 2 bases, J shed 5 bases, and the junction held 10 bases outside the gene matches. Per germline, CDR1 SGHNT and CDR2 YYREEE (reference sequence). The CDR3 sequence is CASSFGGGSFDEQYF. As DNA, the CDR3 is TGTGCCAGCAGCTTCGGCGGCGGGAGCTTCGACGAGCAGTACTTC.

The chain joins TRBV19 to TRBJ2-5; weak D call: TRBD2 (5 bases). CDR1 and CDR2 from the germline V gene are LNHDA and SQIVND (reference sequence). V was clipped by 1 base and J by 2 bases, with 11 bases between them. The CDR3 has 15 amino acids. Here the CDR3 reads CASSIGVGVQETQYF. The DNA for the CDR3 is TGTGCCAGTAGTATAGGCGTCGGGGTTCAAGAGACCCAGTACTTC. Together with reference TRBV19 and TRBJ2-5, the CDR3 gives the full variable domain: DGGITQSPKYLFRKEGQNVTLSCEQNLNHDAMYWYRQDPGQGLRLIYYSQIVNDFQKGDIAEGYSVSREKKESFPLTVTSAQKNPTAFYLCASSIGVGVQETQYFGPGTRLLVL.

The V gene is TRBV28, the J gene TRBJ2-7, with D unresolved. In germline, CDR1 is MDHEN, CDR2 SYDVKM. The germline V and J ends were trimmed by 5 bases and 9 bases, with 11 bases remaining between them. The CDR3 has 11 residues. Written as DNA, the CDR3 is TGTGCCAGCAGTGAGAGGTTCGGGCAGTACTTC. Protein product: CASSERFGQYF.

V and J are TRBV28 and TRBJ2-7, with 12 bases matching TRBD1. This CDR3 has 15 residues. CDR1 is MDHEN, CDR2 SYDVKM, per germline. J was trimmed by 5 bases and V by 3 bases; bases with no gene match: 5. Here the CDR3 DNA reads TGTGCCAGCAGTTTCTCGGGACAGGGGGCTGACGAGCAGTACTTC. Translated, it gives CASSFSGQGADEQYF.

The gene calls are TRBV27 and TRBJ1-1; no definite D call. The CDR3 totals 17 residues. The germline V gene has CDR1 MNHEY and CDR2 SMNVEV (reference sequence). Trimming shortened V by 5 bases and J by 0 bases, and 19 bases separated the two germline ends. CDR3 region: CASSQRYLGGLNTEAFF. In DNA, the CDR3 is TGTGCCAGCAGTCAACGATACCTGGGAGGGCTGAACACTGAAGCTTTCTTT.

The chain employs TRBV7-2 and TRBJ2-7; D is perhaps TRBD1 or TRBD2 (5 bases each). The CDR3 has 16 residues. The germline V gene encodes CDR1 SGHTA and CDR2 FQGNSA. The V end lost 8 bases, the J end lost 1 base, and 21 bases lay between the germline ends. The CDR3 protein is CASGITSRGESYEQYF. DNA of the CDR3: TGTGCCAGCGGCATTACGTCTCGAGGGGAATCCTACGAGCAGTACTTC.

This CDR3 reads CASSSIRNEKLFF. The DNA for the CDR3 is TGTGCCAGCAGCTCTATAAGAAATGAAAAACTGTTTTTT. This chain uses TRBV7-2 with TRBJ1-4; D not resolved. The V end lost 4 bases, the J end lost 5 bases, and 8 bases lay between the germline ends. CDR3 length: 13 amino acids. Germline loops: CDR1 SGHTA, CDR2 FQGNSA.

In its sample, this clone was seen a few times. V usage is TRBV5-1 and J usage is TRBJ2-1, with 8 positions matching TRBD2. Looked up from germline, CDR1 is SGHRS and CDR2 is YFSETQ. The CDR3 is made up of 15 amino acids. V trimming: 3 bases; J trimming: 8 bases; junction bases outside the gene matches: 10. The CDR3 loop reads CASSWTSLILDEQFF. The CDR3 DNA reads TGCGCCAGCAGCTGGACTAGCCTTATTCTCGATGAGCAGTTCTTC.

The chain couples TRBV9 to TRBJ2-3; 8 bases line up with TRBD2. J was trimmed by 0 bases and V by 3 bases; bases with no gene match: 3. Germline CDR1 and CDR2: SGDLS and YYNGEE. This CDR3 is built from 15 residues. This CDR3 reads CASSDSGTSTDTQYF. The CDR3 coding sequence is TGTGCCAGCAGCGATAGCGGGACTAGCACAGATACGCAGTATTTT.